The 4 T cell receptor beta chains reported below all come from one sample, sequenced in a study of PD-1 blockade in classical Hodgkin lymphoma. Clones were read by immunoSEQ multiplex PCR, and TCRdb kept only the in-frame ones, dropping some. The sample holds about 15,000 clones; 89% are singletons and the top ten take less than 20%. Time point: cycle 4 day 1 (C4D1), after less than 7 weeks of nivolumab. All the patients suffered relapse after autologous stem cell transplantation, and brentuximab vedotin exposure differed. The authors enriched CD8+ T cells from thawed PBMCs via magnetic negative selection. The sequencing here drew on CD8+ T cells from blood, taken before the fourth cycle of nivolumab. The receptor set was obtained from a human donor with classical Hodgkin lymphoma.

The chain uses TRBV20-1 and TRBJ2-5; D not resolved. This CDR3 has 11 amino acids. Germline V gene data show CDR1 as DFQATT and CDR2 as SNEGSKA (reference sequence). V lost 3 bases and J 5 bases, leaving 7 bases between the germline ends. The CDR3 DNA is TGCAGTGCTAGGACTCTGGAGACCCAGTACTTC. Translated, it gives CSARTLETQYF.

The chain combines TRBV27 with TRBJ1-5; D unresolved. Trimming stripped 4 bases from V and 6 bases from J, with 16 bases between. The germline CDR1 and CDR2 sequences are MNHEY and SMNVEV (reference sequence). This CDR3 has 15 residues. CDR3 sequence: CASSSRGGSTQPQHF. CDR3 DNA: TGTGCCAGCAGTTCGAGAGGAGGTTCCACTCAGCCCCAGCATTTT.

A few counts support this clone. The chain links TRBV10-3 to TRBJ1-1, with D hard to call. Trimming took 3 bases from V and 2 from J, leaving 10 bases between them. Germline assignment: CDR1 ENHRY and CDR2 SYGVKD. The length of the CDR3 is 14 residues. The CDR3 coding sequence is TGTGCCATCAGTGATGGAAATTACAACACTGAAGCTTTCTTT. Amino acid sequence: CAISDGNYNTEAFF.

The genes are TRBV28 and TRBJ1-5; 8 positions match TRBD1. From germline, CDR1 is MDHEN and CDR2 SYDVKM. V was clipped by 3 bases and J by 1 base; unmatched bases: 2. The length of the CDR3 is 15 residues. The CDR3 DNA is TGTGCCAGCAGTTTGCGGACAGGGAGCAATCAGCCCCAGCATTTT. This translates into CASSLRTGSNQPQHF.